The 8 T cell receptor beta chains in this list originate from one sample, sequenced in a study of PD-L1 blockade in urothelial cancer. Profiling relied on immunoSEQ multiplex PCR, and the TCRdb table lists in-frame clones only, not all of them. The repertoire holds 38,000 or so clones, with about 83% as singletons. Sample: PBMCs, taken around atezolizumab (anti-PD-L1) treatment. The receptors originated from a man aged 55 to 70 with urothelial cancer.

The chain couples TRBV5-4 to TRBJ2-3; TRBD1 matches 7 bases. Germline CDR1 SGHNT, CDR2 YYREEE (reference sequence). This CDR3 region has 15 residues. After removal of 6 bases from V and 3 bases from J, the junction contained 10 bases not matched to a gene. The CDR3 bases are TGTGCCAGCACCCCCAAGACAGGGAGAACAGATACGCAGTATTTT. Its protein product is CASTPKTGRTDTQYF.

DNA for the CDR3: TGTGCCAGCAGCGTAGGCGCAGGGGCAGAGACCCAGTACTTC. Encoded protein: CASSVGAGAETQYF. The genes are TRBV9 and TRBJ2-5, with TRBD1 as a possible D gene (6 bases). The germline V gene has CDR1 SGDLS and CDR2 YYNGEE. The ends were cut back, 0 bases at V and 4 bases at J, with 10 bases in the middle. This CDR3 contains 14 residues. Looking up the rest from reference TRBV9 and TRBJ2-5 gives the full variable domain: DSGVTQTPKHLITATGQRVTLRCSPRSGDLSVYWYQQSLDQGLQFLIQYYNGEERAKGNILERFSAQQFPDLHSELNLSSLELGDSALYFCASSVGAGAETQYFGPGTRLLVL.

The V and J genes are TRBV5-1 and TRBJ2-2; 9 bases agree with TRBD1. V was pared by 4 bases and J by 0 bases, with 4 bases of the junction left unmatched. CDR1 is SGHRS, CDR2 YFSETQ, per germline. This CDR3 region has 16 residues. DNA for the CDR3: TGCGCCAGCAGCCAAACAGGGGGCGCGAACACCGGGGAGCTGTTTTTT. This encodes CASSQTGGANTGELFF. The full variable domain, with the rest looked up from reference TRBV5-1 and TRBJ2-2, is KAGVTQTPRYLIKTRGQQVTLSCSPISGHRSVSWYQQTPGQGLQFLFEYFSETQRNKGNFPGRFSGRQFSNSRSEMNVSTLELGDSALYLCASSQTGGANTGELFFGEGSRLTVL.

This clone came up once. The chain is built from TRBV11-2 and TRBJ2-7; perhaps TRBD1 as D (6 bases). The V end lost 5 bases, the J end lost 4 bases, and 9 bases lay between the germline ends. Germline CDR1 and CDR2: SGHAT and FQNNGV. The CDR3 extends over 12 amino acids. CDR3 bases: TGTGCCAGCAGCCTTACAGGGTACGAGCAGTACTTC. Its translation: CASSLTGYEQYF. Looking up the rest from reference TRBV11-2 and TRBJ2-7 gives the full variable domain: EAGVAQSPRYKIIEKRQSVAFWCNPISGHATLYWYQQILGQGPKLLIQFQNNGVVDDSQLPKDRFSAERLKGVDSTLKIQPAKLEDSAVYLCASSLTGYEQYFGPGTRLTVT.

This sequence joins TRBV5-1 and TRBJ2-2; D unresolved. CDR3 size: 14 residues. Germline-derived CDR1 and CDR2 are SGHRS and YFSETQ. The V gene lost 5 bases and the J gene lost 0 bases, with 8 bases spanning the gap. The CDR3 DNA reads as TGCGCCAGCAGGGCCGATTCGAACACCGGGGAGCTGTTTTTT. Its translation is CASRADSNTGELFF.

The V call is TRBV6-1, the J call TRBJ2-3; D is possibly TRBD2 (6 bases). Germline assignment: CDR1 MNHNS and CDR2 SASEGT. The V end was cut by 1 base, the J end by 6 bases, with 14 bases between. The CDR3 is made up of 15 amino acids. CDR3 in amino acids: CASSEVAGPFDTQYF. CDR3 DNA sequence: TGTGCCAGCAGTGAAGTGGCGGGACCCTTTGATACGCAGTATTTT.

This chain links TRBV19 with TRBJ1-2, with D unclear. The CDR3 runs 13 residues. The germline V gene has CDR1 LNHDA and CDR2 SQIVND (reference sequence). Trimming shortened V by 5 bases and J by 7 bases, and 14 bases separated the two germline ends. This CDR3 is CASSSRLDPGYTF. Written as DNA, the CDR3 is TGTGCCAGTAGTTCCCGACTAGATCCTGGCTACACCTTC.

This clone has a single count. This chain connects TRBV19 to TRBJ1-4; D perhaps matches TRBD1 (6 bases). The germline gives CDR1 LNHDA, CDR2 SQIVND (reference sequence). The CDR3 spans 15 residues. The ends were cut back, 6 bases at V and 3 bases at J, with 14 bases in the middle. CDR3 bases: TGTGCCAGTAGCACTTTGACAGGTTCTAATGAAAAACTGTTTTTT. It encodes CASSTLTGSNEKLFF. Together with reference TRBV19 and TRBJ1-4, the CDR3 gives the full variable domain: DGGITQSPKYLFRKEGQNVTLSCEQNLNHDAMYWYRQDPGQGLRLIYYSQIVNDFQKGDIAEGYSVSREKKESFPLTVTSAQKNPTAFYLCASSTLTGSNEKLFFGSGTQLSVL.